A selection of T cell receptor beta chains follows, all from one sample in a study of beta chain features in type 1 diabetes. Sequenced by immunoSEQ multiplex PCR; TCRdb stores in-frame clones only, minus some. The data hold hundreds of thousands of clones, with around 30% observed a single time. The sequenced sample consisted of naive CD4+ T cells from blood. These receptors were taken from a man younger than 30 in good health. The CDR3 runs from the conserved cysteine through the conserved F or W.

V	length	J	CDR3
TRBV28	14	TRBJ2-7	CASRGSGQSYEQYF
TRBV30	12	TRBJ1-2	CAWSALSLGYTF
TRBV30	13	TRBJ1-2	CAWSLSWRTGYTF
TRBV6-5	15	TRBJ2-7	CASSPLDRSSYEQYF
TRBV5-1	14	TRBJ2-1	CASSLANSYNEQFF
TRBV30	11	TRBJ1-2	CAWSVRGGYTF
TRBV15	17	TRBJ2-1	CATSREGGGRALNEQFF
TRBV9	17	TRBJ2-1	CASSALTSGRYQNEQFF
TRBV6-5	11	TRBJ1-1	CASMKNTEAFF
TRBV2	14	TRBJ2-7	CASSVSGLLYEQYF
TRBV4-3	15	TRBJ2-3	CASSMRAAYTDTQYF
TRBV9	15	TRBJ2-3	CASSPGAFGTDTQYF
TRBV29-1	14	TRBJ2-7	CSVVRDRGVHEQYF
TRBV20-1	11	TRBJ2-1	CSASQYNEQFF
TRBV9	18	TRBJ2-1	CASSVVGRTSGTYNEQFF
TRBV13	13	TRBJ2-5	CASSLWGGETQYF
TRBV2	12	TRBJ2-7	CASIWDSYEQYF
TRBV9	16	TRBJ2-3	CASSVALLAGTDTQYF
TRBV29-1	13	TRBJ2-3	CSVTRDSTDTQYF
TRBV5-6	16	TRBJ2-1	CASSLEWGRASNEQFF
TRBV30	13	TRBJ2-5	CAWSRQSGETQYF
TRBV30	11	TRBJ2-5	CAWKLEETQYF
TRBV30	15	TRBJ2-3	CAWSMRGSRTDTQYF
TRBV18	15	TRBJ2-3	CASSQAGGPADTQYF
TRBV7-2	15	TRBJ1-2	CASSSRTGEDYGYTF
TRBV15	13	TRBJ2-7	CATSRSTPSEQYF
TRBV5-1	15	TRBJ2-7	CASSPPGQESYEQYF
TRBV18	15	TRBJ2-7	CASSSTSGSSYEQYF
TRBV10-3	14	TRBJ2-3	CAIRASGSGDTQYF
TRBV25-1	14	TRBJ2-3	CASSEGQSTDTQYF
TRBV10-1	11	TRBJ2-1	CASSYLGEQFF